This T cell receptor (beta chain) came from a study of HIV-infected patients and healthy controls. Looking at the study overall: CD4 counts in 14 of 16 patients increased modestly yet significantly but stayed below normal.

500 ng RNA was reverse transcribed with alpha and beta constant-region primers. Using multiplexing indices, alpha and beta chain libraries were generated apart by chain-specific third strand synthesis. TCRdb analysed the 5' RACE reads with MiXCR anew, one entry per CDR3 protein. Of roughly 7,500 distinct CDR3 sequences detected, over 6.5% appear once; the ten largest clones hold roughly 21%. Antiretroviral therapy had run roughly three months, about 14 weeks, before follow-up blood collection. All unsorted peripheral T cells were captured because whole blood was used without fractionation. Donors lacked febrile or AIDS-related illness, tumors, and hepatitis B or C coinfection. The CDR3 is 16 residues long. Looked up from germline, CDR1 is MNHNS and CDR2 is SASEGT. Trimming cost V 9 bases and J 7 bases; bases outside gene matches: 13. The study, taken as a whole, reports: Compared with healthy controls, HIV-infected patients showed less CDR3 sharing between individuals.

In its sample, this clonotype ranks as medium-sized. Its antigen is unidentified. This beta chain is an unintended read in a library built for alpha chains; its size means little. V is TRBV6-1 and J is TRBJ2-1; TRBD1 aligns across 12 bases. The specimen comprised blood, sampled during antiretroviral therapy. The receptor was isolated from an adult with HIV infection. The CDR3 reads CASEVYGTGGLNEQFF. Here the CDR3 DNA reads TGTGCCAGTGAGGTTTATGGGACAGGGGGCTTAAATGAGCAGTTCTTC.